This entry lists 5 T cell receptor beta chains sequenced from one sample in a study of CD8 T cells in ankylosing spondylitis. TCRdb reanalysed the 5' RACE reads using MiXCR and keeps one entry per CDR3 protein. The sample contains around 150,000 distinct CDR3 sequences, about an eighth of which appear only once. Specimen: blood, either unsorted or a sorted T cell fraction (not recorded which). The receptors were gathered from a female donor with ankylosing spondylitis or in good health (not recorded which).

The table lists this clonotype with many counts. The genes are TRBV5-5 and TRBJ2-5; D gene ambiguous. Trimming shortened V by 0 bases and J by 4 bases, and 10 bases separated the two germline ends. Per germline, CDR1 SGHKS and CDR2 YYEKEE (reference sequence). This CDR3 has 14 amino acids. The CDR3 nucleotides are TGTGCCAGCAGCTTGGGTGGGCGAGGAGAGACCCAGTACTTC. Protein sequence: CASSLGGRGETQYF.

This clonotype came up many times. CDR3 region: CSIRDTNTGELFF. The CDR3 DNA follows: TGCAGTATCCGGGACACGAACACCGGGGAGCTGTTTTTT. This rearrangement joins TRBV20-1 to TRBJ2-2; the D gene is possibly TRBD1 (6 bases). Trimming took 8 bases from V and 0 from J, leaving 10 bases between them. This CDR3 has 13 residues. Germline loops: CDR1 DFQATT, CDR2 SNEGSKA (reference sequence).

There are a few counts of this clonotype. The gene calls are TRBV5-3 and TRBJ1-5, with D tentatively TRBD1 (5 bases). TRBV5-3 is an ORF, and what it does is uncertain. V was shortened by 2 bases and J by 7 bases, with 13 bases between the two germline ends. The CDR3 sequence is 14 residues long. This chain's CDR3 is CARSFVGVGQPQHF. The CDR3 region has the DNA TGTGCCAGAAGCTTTGTAGGGGTCGGACAGCCCCAGCATTTT.

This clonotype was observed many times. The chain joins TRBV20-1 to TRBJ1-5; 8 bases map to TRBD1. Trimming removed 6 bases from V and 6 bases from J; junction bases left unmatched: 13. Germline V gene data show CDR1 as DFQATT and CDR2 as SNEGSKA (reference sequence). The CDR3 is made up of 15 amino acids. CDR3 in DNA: TGCAGTGCCCCTCTGCAGGGGGCGGTTCGTCAGCCCCAGCATTTT. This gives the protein CSAPLQGAVRQPQHF.

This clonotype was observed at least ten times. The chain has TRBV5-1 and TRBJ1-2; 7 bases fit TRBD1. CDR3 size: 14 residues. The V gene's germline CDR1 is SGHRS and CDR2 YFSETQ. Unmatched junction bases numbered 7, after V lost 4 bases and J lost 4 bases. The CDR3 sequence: CASSPRQGAYGYTF. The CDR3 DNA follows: TGCGCCAGCAGCCCCCGACAGGGAGCCTATGGCTACACCTTC.